This T cell receptor beta chain is from a study of Graves' ophthalmopathy and Graves' hyperthyroidism. PBMCs stemmed from around 9 ml of fresh peripheral blood. V was clipped by 2 bases and J by 0 bases, with 8 bases between them. This CDR3 is built from 15 residues. Germline V gives CDR1 MNHNS, CDR2 SASEGT. CDR3 regions of TCR beta were amplified from RNA transcripts. RT-PCR in the first round used HTBI primers; a second-round multiplex PCR followed. TCRdb called the multiplex PCR reads again in MiXCR, with one record for every CDR3 protein. The repertoire includes 450,000 or so distinct CDR3 sequences, approximately 14% of them detected once, and over 7.5% sits in the top ten. This clonotype was recorded at least ten times.

Sequenced sample: blood. The source of this sequence is a woman aged 25 to 45 with Graves' ophthalmopathy. The V gene is TRBV6-1, the J gene TRBJ1-3; D is unclear. The CDR3 loop is CASSERGRSGNTIYF. For the CDR3, the DNA is TGTGCCAGCAGTGAAAGAGGCCGCTCTGGAAACACCATATATTTT.